This T cell receptor beta chain was identified in a study of Ad26.COV2.S vaccination and SARS-CoV-2 variants. This CDR3 contains 14 residues. Germline lookup yields CDR1 ENHRY and CDR2 SYGVKD. V lost 7 bases to trimming and J lost 10 bases, with 20 bases between them. Treatment reported: 19 received Ad26.COV2.S at low or high dose, single or two shots; several received placebo; per-sample allocation not given. Samples were taken on day 63 after the first vaccine or placebo injection. Repertoires were generated with immunoSEQ multiplex PCR, while TCRdb's copy carries only in-frame clones and drops some. The sample has some 320,000 clones, about 85% seen once.

The chain recombines TRBV10-3 with TRBJ2-1; D remains ambiguous. The clonotype was recovered from a person aged 18-65 years who received the Ad26.COV2.S COVID-19 vaccine or a placebo. Here the sequenced sample was peripheral blood, taken in a trial of Ad26.COV2.S vaccine versus placebo. The CDR3, as DNA: TGTGCCATCAAAAAGGACGGCGGAAGAGGAGAGCAGTTCTTC. Amino acids: CAIKKDGGRGEQFF.